These 30 T cell receptor beta chains share one sample of origin, sequenced in a study of blood T cells in healthy people across ages. For the second PCR, which ran for about 7 to 11 cycles, a sample-barcoded 5' primer and a J-beta primer mix were used. TCRdb ran MiXCR on the 5' RACE reads and lists one entry per CDR3 protein. The repertoire holds 1.5 million to 2 million distinct CDR3 sequences, with around half as singletons. What was sequenced was blood. These TCRs come from a woman between 40 and 55 years old in good health.

The chain is built from TRBV7-2 and TRBJ1-1; D might be TRBD1 (5 bases). The CDR3 is made up of 14 amino acids. Trimming cost V 3 bases and J 5 bases, with 13 bases left between them. Germline CDR1 and CDR2: SGHTA and FQGNSA. The CDR3 DNA is TGTGCCAGCAGCTTCCTCGGGGCAGGGACTGAAGCTTTCTTT. Translating it yields CASSFLGAGTEAFF.

The CDR3 nucleotides are TGTGCCAGCAGAGCGCTCACGAACACTGAAGCTTTCTTT. Amino acid sequence: CASRALTNTEAFF. The rearrangement joins TRBV12-3 or TRBV12-4 to TRBJ1-1; no clear D gene. Between the trimmed V and J ends, which lost 6 bases and 1 base, there was a span of 9 bases. This CDR3 contains 13 residues.

In this sample, this clonotype turned up a few times. This chain connects TRBV3-1 to TRBJ2-5, with D perhaps matching TRBD1 (6 bases). The CDR3 loop spans 15 amino acids. The germline V gene encodes CDR1 LGHDT and CDR2 YNNKEL (reference sequence). Deletions cut 1 base from V and 4 bases from J, with 13 bases between. CDR3 bases: TGTGCCAGCAGCCAAGCAGGGGTGGGGCGAGAGACCCAGTACTTC. Translating gives CASSQAGVGRETQYF.

The gene calls are TRBV7-2 and TRBJ2-3, with TRBD2 identical over 12 bases. The germline gives CDR1 SGHTA, CDR2 FQGNSA. J was trimmed by 7 bases and V by 5 bases; bases with no gene match: 10. The CDR3 has 16 amino acids. The CDR3 coding sequence is TGTGCCAGCAGCCCACGGACTAGCGGGATAATCAATACGCAGTATTTT. This codes for CASSPRTSGIINTQYF.

Only a few counts were recorded for this clonotype. V gene TRBV4-1 combines with J gene TRBJ2-1; D not certain. Germline lookup yields CDR1 MGHRA and CDR2 YSYEKL. Trimming left V 0 bases short and J 7 bases short, with 13 bases between. The length of the CDR3 is 15 residues. CDR3 nucleotide sequence: TGCGCCAGCAGCCAAGATTACGCCCTCGGGAATGAGCAGTTCTTC. It translates to CASSQDYALGNEQFF.

The table lists this clonotype with a few counts. The chain recombines TRBV5-5 with TRBJ2-6; the D gene is possibly TRBD1 (6 bases). Looked up from germline, CDR1 is SGHKS and CDR2 is YYEKEE (reference sequence). The CDR3 loop spans 18 amino acids. With 0 bases removed from V and 0 bases from J, the gap between germline ends came to 13 bases. In DNA, the CDR3 is TGTGCCAGCAGCTTGGTTCAGGGGTTACGCTCTGGGGCCAACGTCCTGACTTTC. As protein: CASSLVQGLRSGANVLTF.

This clonotype was counted between two and nine times. The junction shows a germline mismatch at one end, possibly a read error. The V call is TRBV7-7, the J call TRBJ2-5, with D possibly TRBD1 on 5 matching bases. Germline V lookup: CDR1 SSHAT, CDR2 FNYEAQ (reference sequence). The CDR3 has 15 amino acids. CDR3 nucleotides: TGTGCTAGCAGCTTAGTCCCAGGGTCACAAGAGACCCAGTACTTC. As protein: CASSLVPGSQETQYF.

A few counts support this clonotype. The chain carries TRBV5-5 and TRBJ2-5; 9 positions agree with TRBD1. The tail of the sequence fits TRBJ2-7 better, so the J call may be wrong. The germline V gene has CDR1 SGHKS and CDR2 YYEKEE (reference sequence). The CDR3 has 14 residues. The CDR3: CASSLTGGGDEQYF. The CDR3 nucleotides are TGTGCCAGCAGCTTGACAGGGGGCGGCGACGAGCAGTACTTC.

This chain connects TRBV28 to TRBJ2-7; D is ambiguous. Germline lookup yields CDR1 MDHEN and CDR2 SYDVKM. V lost 5 bases, J lost 4 bases, and 9 bases lay in between. There are 12 residues in the CDR3. CDR3 DNA: TGTGCCAGCAGTATACAGCCTTACGAGCAGTACTTC. Translating gives CASSIQPYEQYF. Supplemented by reference TRBV28 and TRBJ2-7, the full variable domain reads DVKVTQSSRYLVKRTGEKVFLECVQDMDHENMFWYRQDPGLGLRLIYFSYDVKMKEKGDIPEGYSVSREKKERFSLILESASTNQTSMYLCASSIQPYEQYFGPGTRLTVT.

The chain joins TRBV12-3 or TRBV12-4 to TRBJ2-4, with 8 bases that match TRBD2. This CDR3 contains 14 residues. Unmatched junction bases numbered 2, after V lost 6 bases and J lost 1 base. CDR3 DNA sequence: TGTGCCAGCAGCACGGGGGGGGCCAAAAACATTCAGTACTTC. This gives the protein CASSTGGAKNIQYF.

Details on this clonotype: A much larger clone differs by one base, so this may be a read error. The genes are TRBV29-1 and TRBJ2-7; the D gene is possibly TRBD2 (5 bases). The CDR3 totals 12 residues. Germline CDR1 reads SQVTM; CDR2 reads ANQGSEA. The CDR3 is CSARRGTYKQYF. In DNA, the CDR3 is TGCAGCGCGCGTCGGGGTACCTACAAGCAGTACTTC.

The chain combines TRBV4-3 with TRBJ1-4, with 8 bases that match TRBD1. The length of the CDR3 is 15 residues. Germline assignment: CDR1 LGHNA and CDR2 YSLEER. V lost 4 bases, J lost 4 bases, and 5 bases stayed unmatched. The CDR3 is CASSRTDRVNEKLFF. The CDR3 DNA is TGCGCCAGCAGCCGGACGGACAGGGTTAATGAAAAACTGTTTTTT.

This clonotype was seen only once. V and J are TRBV4-2 and TRBJ1-5; D remains unclear. This CDR3 has 13 residues. Germline CDR1 LGHNA, CDR2 YNFKEQ. Trimming took off 2 bases at V and 11 bases at J, with 13 bases between the two ends. The CDR3 nucleotides are TGTGCCAGCAGCCAACCTCCTATTGGGGCCCAGCATTTT. As protein: CASSQPPIGAQHF.

The chain has TRBV5-1 and TRBJ2-5; 12 nucleotides align to TRBD2. In germline, CDR1 is SGHRS, CDR2 YFSETQ. J lost 4 bases, V lost 2 bases, and 15 bases had no gene match. The CDR3 is 19 residues long. The CDR3 is CASSFPGHLAGGQGETQYF. For the CDR3, the DNA is TGCGCCAGCAGCTTCCCGGGACACCTAGCGGGGGGGCAGGGAGAGACCCAGTACTTC.

The CDR3: CSVDGERSTEAFF. The CDR3, as DNA: TGCAGCGTTGATGGGGAGAGATCCACTGAAGCTTTCTTT. The chain carries TRBV29-1 and TRBJ1-1; D not resolved. CDR1 SQVTM and CDR2 ANQGSEA come from the germline V gene. The V end lost 3 bases, the J end lost 4 bases, and 12 bases lay between the germline ends. This CDR3 region has 13 residues.

The chain has TRBV10-1 and TRBJ2-7, with 8 bases identical to TRBD2. Germline CDR1 reads WNHNN; CDR2 reads SYGVQD (reference sequence). J gave up 2 bases and V 2 bases, and 8 bases lay outside the gene matches. This CDR3 contains 16 residues. DNA of the CDR3: TGCGCCAGCAGTGAGACCTCGACTAGCGTCACCTACGAGCAGTACTTC. Protein sequence: CASSETSTSVTYEQYF.

Of note for this clonotype: The junction departs from the called germline gene at one end, perhaps through a read error. The J gene is TRBJ2-3, the V gene TRBV4-3; D uncertain. CDR1 LGHNA and CDR2 YSLEER come from the germline V gene. The length of the CDR3 is 16 residues. The CDR3 DNA follows: TGCGCCAGCAGCCAAGATGGGCAGGCCTCCGCAGATACGCGGTATTTT. Translated: CASSQDGQASADTRYF.

The genes are TRBV6-5 and TRBJ2-4; TRBD2 might be the D (5 bases). The J call may not be correct, given that the DNA end is closer to TRBJ2-7. This CDR3 is built from 15 residues. The V gene's germline CDR1 is MNHEY and CDR2 SVGAGI. The CDR3 sequence is CASSYPDLLGVEQYF. DNA for the CDR3: TGTGCCAGCAGTTACCCGGACTTGCTGGGAGTCGAGCAGTACTTC.

CDR3 nucleotides: TGTGCCAGCAGCCATACAACCTACGAGCAGTACTTC. It yields the protein CASSHTTYEQYF. The chain is built from TRBV5-5 and TRBJ2-7; no clear D gene. This CDR3 comprises 12 residues. Germline CDR1 SGHKS, CDR2 YYEKEE (reference sequence). The V gene lost 4 bases and the J gene lost 2 bases, with 7 bases spanning the gap. The full variable domain, its missing parts supplied by reference TRBV5-5 and TRBJ2-7, is DAGVTQSPTHLIKTRGQQVTLRCSPISGHKSVSWYQQVLGQGPQFIFQYYEKEERGRGNFPDRFSARQFPNYSSELNVNALLLGDSALYLCASSHTTYEQYFGPGTRLTVT.

This clonotype came up a few times. The chain combines TRBV6-5 with TRBJ2-1; 8 nucleotides agree with TRBD1. Losses at the gene ends were 5 bases for V and 7 bases for J; bases not matched to a gene: 10. CDR1 and CDR2 (germline): MNHEY, SVGAGI. This CDR3 is built from 15 residues. The CDR3 loop reads CASSRIGTGGNEQFF. The CDR3 nucleotides read TGTGCCAGCAGTCGGATCGGGACAGGCGGTAATGAGCAGTTCTTC.

The CDR3 loop is CASSLGGRGPTNEKLFF. The CDR3 nucleotides are TGTGCCAGCAGCCTAGGCGGTCGGGGGCCAACTAATGAAAAACTGTTTTTT. This chain links TRBV7-8 with TRBJ1-4; D is perhaps TRBD1 (6 bases). Germline V gives CDR1 SGHVS, CDR2 FQNEAQ. The CDR3 consists of 17 residues. V was clipped by 5 bases and J by 0 bases, with 16 bases between them.

This sequence joins TRBV3-1 and TRBJ1-2; D not certain. Per the germline V gene, CDR1 is LGHDT and CDR2 is YNNKEL (reference sequence). Trimming took 3 bases from V and 0 from J, leaving 8 bases between them. The CDR3 is made up of 14 amino acids. The CDR3 DNA sequence: TGTGCCAGCAGCCAGCAAGACTCTAACTATGGCTACACCTTC. Amino acid sequence: CASSQQDSNYGYTF.

This clonotype occurred once. This chain links TRBV20-1 with TRBJ2-7; D possibly matches TRBD1 or TRBD2 (7 bases each). TRBJ2-4 matches the DNA end more closely, so the J call is doubtful. Per the germline V gene, CDR1 is DFQATT and CDR2 is SNEGSKA (reference sequence). The CDR3 totals 16 residues. The CDR3: CSAWPIFDREGNIQYF. CDR3 DNA sequence: TGCAGTGCTTGGCCTATATTCGACAGGGAGGGAAACATTCAGTACTTC.

This clonotype showed up just once. J is TRBJ2-5 and V is TRBV7-8; possible D gene TRBD1, 6 bases. V was shortened by 5 bases and J by 5 bases, with 12 bases between the two germline ends. CDR3 length: 13 amino acids. CDR1 is SGHVS and CDR2 is FQNEAQ in the germline V gene. The CDR3: CASSEDSRETQYF. As DNA, the CDR3 is TGTGCCAGCAGCGAGGACAGTCGGGAGACCCAGTACTTC.

The V and J genes are TRBV20-1 and TRBJ1-1, with 8 bases identical to TRBD1. Germline CDR1 and CDR2: DFQATT and SNEGSKA (reference sequence). This CDR3 has 16 residues. V trimming: 4 bases; J trimming: 1 base; junction bases outside the gene matches: 11. This CDR3 reads CSATLLAGGKNTEAFF. The CDR3 DNA reads as TGCAGTGCTACCCTACTAGCAGGGGGCAAGAACACTGAAGCTTTCTTT.

The V gene is TRBV5-5, the J gene TRBJ2-6; no clear D. The CDR3 contains 15 residues. Trimming stripped 5 bases from V and 0 bases from J, with 9 bases between. Germline lookup yields CDR1 SGHKS and CDR2 YYEKEE (reference sequence). CDR3 bases: TGTGCCAGCAGTCAACCCGACTCTGGGGCCAACGTCCTGACTTTC. The encoded protein is CASSQPDSGANVLTF.

The J gene is TRBJ1-1, the V gene TRBV9; no clear D. Germline CDR1 and CDR2: SGDLS and YYNGEE. The CDR3 has 14 amino acids. V was clipped by 0 bases and J by 0 bases, with 6 bases between them. CDR3 amino acids: CASSVAELNTEAFF. DNA of the CDR3: TGTGCCAGCAGCGTAGCCGAATTGAACACTGAAGCTTTCTTT.

This clonotype was observed a handful of times. The chain has TRBV10-3 and TRBJ2-7; tentatively, D is TRBD2 (6 bases). Germline V gene sequence: CDR1 ENHRY, CDR2 SYGVKD. V was cut by 7 bases and J by 3 bases, with 16 bases left in between. The CDR3 consists of 14 residues. The chain's CDR3 is CAITPSVGGYEQYF. The CDR3 DNA sequence: TGTGCCATCACCCCTTCCGTGGGGGGCTACGAGCAGTACTTC.

Comment on this clonotype: One end of the junction is discordant with germline, which a read error may explain. The rearrangement links TRBV29-1 to TRBJ1-2, with D uncertain. Germline V gene sequence: CDR1 SQVTM, CDR2 ANQGSEA. The CDR3 is made up of 13 amino acids. The DNA for the CDR3 is TGCAGCGTTGCCGTCCGGGGAAAATATGGCTACATCTTC. It encodes CSVAVRGKYGYIF.

The chain is built from TRBV20-1 and TRBJ2-1, with 8 bases fitting TRBD1. CDR3 length equals 14 residues. The J segment lost 4 bases and the V segment lost 6 bases, leaving 8 bases of the junction unmatched. Germline V gene lookup returns CDR1 DFQATT and CDR2 SNEGSKA (reference sequence). CDR3: CSALAGGTYNEQFF. The CDR3 DNA is TGCAGTGCCTTAGCAGGGGGCACATACAATGAGCAGTTCTTC.